The sequence of this TCR beta chain was determined in a study of early T cells in non-severe SARS-CoV-2 infection. Study in general: Whole-blood bulk RNA, unsorted, was sequenced, and chains were unpaired.

Unique molecular identifiers (one per individual cDNA molecule) were attached. TCRdb re-derived calls from the 5' RACE reads in MiXCR, one entry per CDR3 protein. The sample lists 55,000 to 80,000 distinct CDR3 sequences; more than 9% were seen once. This clonotype was seen at least ten times. The target antigen is unknown. Study-level findings and limits: Matching results from VDJdb favored anti-spike CD8 responses, leaving private and CD4 specificities undetected.

The length of the CDR3 is 13 residues. Germline V gene lookup returns CDR1 MNHEY and CDR2 SMNVEV (reference sequence). V dropped 5 bases and J dropped 11 bases, with 16 bases sitting between them. Specimen: whole blood. The chain carries TRBV27 and TRBJ1-5; D is perhaps TRBD1 (5 bases). The receptor was isolated from an adult who was a healthcare worker with PCR-confirmed SARS-CoV-2 infection or an uninfected control (not recorded which). The CDR3 DNA reads as TGTGCCAGCAGTGTAGGTGCTTGGGGGACCCAGCATTTT. Translated: CASSVGAWGTQHF.